A single sample is the source of the 29 T cell receptor beta chains below, sequenced in a study of cytomegalovirus exposure and HLA in healthy donors. The PCR ran on 60 Vbeta and 13 Jbeta primers. Repertoires were generated with immunoSEQ multiplex PCR, while TCRdb's copy carries only in-frame clones and drops some. The sample yields approximately 150,000 clones, 73% seen once. The sequencing input was PBMCs. The receptors here all came from a woman in her late teens or twenties in good health and CMV-seronegative.

The gene calls are TRBV19 and TRBJ2-1; 8 positions match TRBD2. From germline, CDR1 is LNHDA and CDR2 SQIVND (reference sequence). Unmatched junction bases numbered 10, after V lost 7 bases and J lost 8 bases. The CDR3 runs 14 residues. CDR3 in amino acids: CASTPGTSFYEQFF. Written as DNA, the CDR3 is TGTGCCAGTACCCCCGGGACTAGTTTTTATGAGCAGTTCTTC.

In this sample, this clone turned up a few times. The chain is built from TRBV7-2 and TRBJ2-2, with 11 positions matching TRBD2. The CDR3 is 16 residues long. V lost 2 bases to trimming and J lost 2 bases; unmatched junction nucleotides: 1. Germline V CDR1 and CDR2: SGHTA, FQGNSA. Written as DNA, the CDR3 is TGTGCCAGCAGCTTACTAGCGGGAGGTAACACCGGGGAGCTGTTTTTT. It specifies CASSLLAGGNTGELFF.

V is TRBV11-3 and J is TRBJ1-5; a possible D gene is TRBD1 (6 bases). Germline V gene sequence: CDR1 SGHNT, CDR2 YENEEA. V lost 5 bases and J lost 0, with 17 bases in between. The CDR3 length is 17 residues. In nucleotides, the CDR3 is TGTGCCAGCAGCCGCGACAGGAGACAGTATAGCAATCAGCCCCAGCATTTT. Translated: CASSRDRRQYSNQPQHF. Looking up the rest from reference TRBV11-3 and TRBJ1-5 gives the full variable domain: EAGVVQSPRYKIIEKKQPVAFWCNPISGHNTLYWYLQNLGQGPELLIRYENEEAVDDSQLPKDRFSAERLKGVDSTLKIQPAELGDSAVYLCASSRDRRQYSNQPQHFGDGTRLSIL.

This clone is medium-sized. V usage is TRBV2 and J usage is TRBJ1-1, with 7 bases fitting TRBD1. Trimming took 3 bases from V and 0 from J; bases not matched to a gene: 4. This CDR3 has 15 amino acids. Germline V gene data show CDR1 as SNHLY and CDR2 as FYNNEI. Here the CDR3 DNA reads TGTGCCAGCAGTGACAACAGGGGCCTGAACACTGAAGCTTTCTTT. This encodes CASSDNRGLNTEAFF.

The chain carries TRBV2 and TRBJ1-6, with D perhaps matching TRBD1 (5 bases). Germline CDR1 SNHLY, CDR2 FYNNEI. CDR3 length equals 12 residues. V shed 10 bases and J shed 7 bases, with 11 bases lying between them. DNA of the CDR3: TGTGCCACCGGAGGGGACAATTCACCCCTCCACTTT. This encodes CATGGDNSPLHF.

Worth noting for this clone: Other DNA sequences in this sample translate to the same CDR3. The rearrangement links TRBV7-8 to TRBJ2-1; 9 bases are shared with TRBD2. V gave up 1 base and J gave up 0 bases; unmatched junction bases: 4. This CDR3 has 17 amino acids. CDR1 and CDR2 from the germline V gene are SGHVS and FQNEAQ. The CDR3 protein is CASSLVGSGSSYNEQFF. The DNA for the CDR3 is TGTGCCAGCAGCTTAGTTGGTAGCGGGAGCTCCTACAATGAGCAGTTCTTC.

V and J are TRBV19 and TRBJ1-4; 9 bases fit TRBD1. J lost 8 bases, V lost 5 bases, and 6 bases had no gene match. The CDR3 runs to 14 residues. CDR1 LNHDA and CDR2 SQIVND come from the germline V gene (reference sequence). The CDR3 protein is CASSGGTGKEKLFF. In nucleotides, the CDR3 is TGTGCCAGTAGTGGGGGGACAGGGAAAGAAAAACTGTTTTTT.

This chain connects TRBV10-2 to TRBJ1-2; D ambiguous. V lost 2 bases and J lost 4, with 14 bases in between. This CDR3 has 15 residues. The V gene's germline CDR1 is WSHSY and CDR2 SAAADI. CDR3 sequence reads: CASSELSGDGYGYTF. In DNA form, the CDR3 reads TGCGCCAGCAGTGAGCTGAGCGGGGATGGCTATGGCTACACCTTC.

J is TRBJ2-1 and V is TRBV27; 15 bases map to TRBD2. Per germline, CDR1 MNHEY and CDR2 SMNVEV (reference sequence). The CDR3 covers 19 residues. The ends lost 3 bases at V and 4 bases at J; junction bases unmatched: 10. In DNA form, the CDR3 reads TGTGCCAGCAGTTTGGGGGGACTAGCGGGAGGACCTCATTACAATGAGCAGTTCTTC. Translated, it gives CASSLGGLAGGPHYNEQFF.

The chain carries TRBV6-5 and TRBJ2-7; 8 bases are a match to TRBD2. This CDR3 is built from 14 residues. CDR1 is MNHEY and CDR2 is SVGAGI in the germline V gene. V lost 0 bases and J lost 3; bases outside the gene matches: 1. The CDR3 DNA reads TGTGCCAGCAGTTACTCCGGGGGGGGCTACGAGCAGTACTTC. Protein product: CASSYSGGGYEQYF.

This chain connects TRBV7-6 to TRBJ1-6; D possibly corresponds to TRBD1 (5 bases). Trimming removed 5 bases from V and 5 bases from J, with 16 bases in between. The CDR3 loop spans 16 amino acids. Germline V gene sequence: CDR1 SGHVS, CDR2 FNYEAQ. The chain's CDR3 is CASSLAGPSHNSPLHF. For the CDR3, the DNA is TGTGCCAGCAGCCTGGCGGGACCGTCCCATAATTCACCCCTCCACTTT.

The gene calls are TRBV10-3 and TRBJ2-1; 10 positions agree with TRBD2. Germline V gives CDR1 ENHRY, CDR2 SYGVKD. The CDR3 spans 15 residues. V was pared by 4 bases and J by 5 bases, with 5 bases of the junction left unmatched. CDR3 bases: TGTGCCATCAGTGTGGCTAGCGGGGGAGACAATGAGCAGTTCTTC. Translated: CAISVASGGDNEQFF.

The genes are TRBV5-5 and TRBJ1-2; D remains unclear. V was shortened by 2 bases and J by 7 bases, with 12 bases between the two germline ends. This CDR3 region has 13 residues. From germline, CDR1 is SGHKS and CDR2 YYEKEE (reference sequence). CDR3 coding DNA: TGTGCCAGCAGCTTTTCGGGAACGGCTGGCTACACCTTC. Its protein is CASSFSGTAGYTF.

The V gene is TRBV5-1, the J gene TRBJ2-2; 9 nucleotides match TRBD1. V lost 4 bases to trimming and J lost 4 bases; unmatched junction nucleotides: 14. This CDR3 region has 18 residues. Germline CDR1 and CDR2: SGHRS and YFSETQ. In nucleotides, the CDR3 is TGCGCCAGCAGCAGCAAAAGAACAGGGGGCGTCGGCACCGGGGAGCTGTTTTTT. Its translation is CASSSKRTGGVGTGELFF.

This chain joins TRBV10-3 and TRBJ1-1, with D possibly matching TRBD1 (5 bases). Germline loops: CDR1 ENHRY, CDR2 SYGVKD. CDR3 size: 14 residues. V dropped 5 bases and J dropped 4 bases, with 14 bases sitting between them. The CDR3 reads CAISSGGGSTEAFF. CDR3 nucleotide sequence: TGTGCCATCAGTTCCGGGGGGGGTAGCACTGAAGCTTTCTTT.

The J gene is TRBJ2-2, the V gene TRBV9; TRBD1 might be the D (5 bases). The CDR3 consists of 14 residues. V gave up 4 bases and J gave up 5 bases, with 12 bases separating them. The germline V gene encodes CDR1 SGDLS and CDR2 YYNGEE. In nucleotides, the CDR3 is TGTGCCAGCAGCCAAACAGGTGGGACCGGGGAGCTGTTTTTT. Encoded protein: CASSQTGGTGELFF.

The V gene is TRBV19, the J gene TRBJ2-5, with TRBD2 as a possible D gene (5 bases). CDR1 is LNHDA, CDR2 SQIVND, per germline (reference sequence). The ends were cut back, 3 bases at V and 5 bases at J, with 16 bases in the middle. The CDR3 consists of 15 residues. The CDR3 sequence is CASSIIAGQAETQYF. The DNA of the CDR3 is TGTGCCAGTAGTATCATCGCGGGTCAAGCGGAGACCCAGTACTTC.

This rearrangement joins TRBV10-2 to TRBJ2-2; maybe TRBD1 (5 bases). The V gene's germline CDR1 is WSHSY and CDR2 SAAADI. The CDR3 spans 14 residues. Between the trimmed V and J ends, which lost 4 bases and 5 bases, there was a span of 11 bases. CDR3 region: CASSGQGYTGELFF. In DNA, the CDR3 is TGCGCCAGCAGTGGTCAGGGTTATACCGGGGAGCTGTTTTTT.

The chain is built from TRBV27 and TRBJ1-5, with 7 bases fitting TRBD1. This CDR3 region has 16 residues. V trimming: 2 bases; J trimming: 6 bases; junction bases outside the gene matches: 10. Germline V gene sequence: CDR1 MNHEY, CDR2 SMNVEV (reference sequence). In DNA form, the CDR3 reads TGTGCCAGCAGTTTAGGGTACAGGGGAATTGGTCAGCCCCAGCATTTT. Its protein is CASSLGYRGIGQPQHF.

The rearrangement links TRBV2 to TRBJ1-5, with TRBD1 identical over 9 bases. Trimming at V came to 10 bases and at J to 6 bases, leaving 13 bases not matched to a gene. From germline, CDR1 is SNHLY and CDR2 FYNNEI. The CDR3 length is 15 residues. CDR3 in DNA: TGTGCCACCAGGGCGGGACAGGGTCTTTTTCAGCCCCAGCATTTT. Its translation is CATRAGQGLFQPQHF.

The J gene is TRBJ1-1, the V gene TRBV9; D gene uncertain. Germline V gene lookup returns CDR1 SGDLS and CDR2 YYNGEE. V lost 0 bases and J 2 bases, leaving 11 bases between the germline ends. The CDR3 runs to 15 residues. The CDR3 coding sequence is TGTGCCAGCAGCGTAGTCGCGGGTGCCAACACTGAAGCTTTCTTT. It encodes CASSVVAGANTEAFF.

V gene TRBV9 combines with J gene TRBJ2-2, with D possibly TRBD2 on 5 matching bases. Trimming pared 0 bases from V and 4 bases from J, leaving 16 bases between. The CDR3 spans 17 residues. Germline CDR1 reads SGDLS; CDR2 reads YYNGEE. The CDR3 here is CASSVDREKTITGELFF. The CDR3, as DNA: TGTGCCAGCAGCGTAGACCGGGAAAAAACTATCACCGGGGAGCTGTTTTTT.

This clone was seen a few times. This sequence joins TRBV6-5 and TRBJ1-2; possibly TRBD1 for D (6 bases). CDR1 and CDR2 from the germline V gene are MNHEY and SVGAGI. V was pared by 5 bases and J by 5 bases, with 9 bases between. The CDR3 runs to 12 residues. CDR3 in amino acids: CASSVQGYGYTF. The CDR3 bases are TGTGCCAGCAGTGTCCAGGGGTATGGCTACACCTTC.

The V and J genes are TRBV7-6 and TRBJ2-1, with D maybe TRBD2 (5 bases). The CDR3 sequence is 13 residues long. The germline CDR1 and CDR2 sequences are SGHVS and FNYEAQ. The V end was cut by 3 bases, the J end by 5 bases, with 8 bases between. The DNA of the CDR3 is TGTGCCAGCAGCTTGGGGAGAAACAATGAGCAGTTCTTC. It specifies CASSLGRNNEQFF. Variable domain in full (rest from reference TRBV7-6 and TRBJ2-1): GAGVSQSPRYKVTKRGQDVALRCDPISGHVSLYWYRQALGQGPEFLTYFNYEAQQDKSGLPNDRFSAERPEGSISTLTIQRTEQRDSAMYRCASSLGRNNEQFFGPGTRLTVL.

The chain is built from TRBV5-8 and TRBJ1-4; the D gene is possibly TRBD1 (5 bases). In germline, CDR1 is SGHTS, CDR2 YDEGEE. The V end was cut by 3 bases, the J end by 5 bases, with 11 bases between. The CDR3 totals 14 residues. This CDR3 reads CASSSREGNEKLFF. DNA for the CDR3: TGTGCCAGCAGCTCCAGGGAGGGCAATGAAAAACTGTTTTTT.

J is TRBJ1-1 and V is TRBV7-9; no clear D. The germline V gene has CDR1 SEHNR and CDR2 FQNEAQ (reference sequence). V lost 5 bases and J 6 bases, leaving 13 bases between the germline ends. CDR3 size: 13 residues. The CDR3 is CASSTLDISEAFF. As DNA, the CDR3 is TGTGCCAGCAGCACACTCGACATCTCTGAAGCTTTCTTT.

This chain links TRBV6-5 with TRBJ1-2, with D possibly matching TRBD1 (6 bases). Trimming stripped 8 bases from V and 3 bases from J, with 10 bases between. This CDR3 comprises 12 residues. Germline-derived CDR1 and CDR2 are MNHEY and SVGAGI. This CDR3 reads CASRGAYYGYTF. DNA for the CDR3: TGTGCCAGCCGGGGGGCTTACTATGGCTACACCTTC.

The chain employs TRBV9 and TRBJ1-1; D is possibly TRBD1 (6 bases). CDR3 length: 15 amino acids. With 7 bases removed from V and 2 bases from J, the gap between germline ends came to 18 bases. Germline-derived CDR1 and CDR2 are SGDLS and YYNGEE. The CDR3 bases are TGTGCCAGCGGGGAGGGGGGAAACAGAAACACTGAAGCTTTCTTT. Its translation is CASGEGGNRNTEAFF.

The genes are TRBV7-2 and TRBJ2-3, with 7 bases aligning to TRBD2. The germline CDR1 and CDR2 sequences are SGHTA and FQGNSA. There are 17 residues in the CDR3. The ends lost 0 bases at V and 1 base at J; junction bases unmatched: 7. As DNA, the CDR3 is TGTGCCAGCAGCTTAGCGCTTATGGGAGGGGGCACAGATACGCAGTATTTT. It yields the protein CASSLALMGGGTDTQYF.